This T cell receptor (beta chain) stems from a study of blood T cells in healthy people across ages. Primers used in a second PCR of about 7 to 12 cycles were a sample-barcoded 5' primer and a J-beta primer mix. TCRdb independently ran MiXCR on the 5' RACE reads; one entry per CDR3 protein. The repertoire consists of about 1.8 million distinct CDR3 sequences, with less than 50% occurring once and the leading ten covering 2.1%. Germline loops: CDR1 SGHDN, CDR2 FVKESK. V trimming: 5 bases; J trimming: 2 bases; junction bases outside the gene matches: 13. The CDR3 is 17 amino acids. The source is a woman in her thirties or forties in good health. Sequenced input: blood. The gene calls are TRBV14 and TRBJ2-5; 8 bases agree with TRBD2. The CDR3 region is CASSSYAGGFFQETQYF. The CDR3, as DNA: TGTGCCAGCAGCTCTTACGCGGGGGGTTTCTTTCAAGAGACCCAGTACTTC.